This T cell receptor beta chain was recorded in a study of identical twins. Via MiXCR, TCRdb re-called the 5' RACE reads, giving one row per CDR3 protein. The sample records roughly 1,500,000 distinct CDR3 sequences, 32% being singletons. Notes on the study in general: Out-of-frame beta sequences exhibited a weaker degree of excess twin sharing.

This clonotype was observed a single time. Its cognate antigen is unknown. In germline, CDR1 is SNHLY, CDR2 FYNNEI. The CDR3 is made up of 15 amino acids. The V gene lost 3 bases and the J gene lost 8 bases, with 14 bases spanning the gap. Sequencing was done on a sample of cord blood. The origin of this receptor is a newborn girl in good health. The chain carries TRBV2 and TRBJ1-6; tentative D call: TRBD1 (5 bases). The DNA for the CDR3 is TGTGCCAGCAGTGAGTGGGTAGGGGCTGATTCACCCCTCCACTTT. It is translated as CASSEWVGADSPLHF.